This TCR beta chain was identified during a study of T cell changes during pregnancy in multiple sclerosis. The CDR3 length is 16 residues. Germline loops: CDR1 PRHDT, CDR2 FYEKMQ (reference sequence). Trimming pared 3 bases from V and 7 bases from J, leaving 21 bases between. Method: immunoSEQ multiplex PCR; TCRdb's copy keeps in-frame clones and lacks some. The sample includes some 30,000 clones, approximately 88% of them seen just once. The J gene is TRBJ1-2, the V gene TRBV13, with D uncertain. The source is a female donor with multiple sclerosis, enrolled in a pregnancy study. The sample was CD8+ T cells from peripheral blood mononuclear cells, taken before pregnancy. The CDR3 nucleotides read TGTGCCAGCAGCTTTGCCCCGGAAGGTTTAGCCATTGGCTACACCTTC. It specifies CASSFAPEGLAIGYTF.